These T cell receptor beta chains were read from a single sample in a study of cytomegalovirus exposure and HLA in healthy donors. Method: immunoSEQ multiplex PCR; TCRdb's copy keeps in-frame clones and lacks some. The sample includes more than 150,000 clones, 60% to 85% of them seen just once. The sequencing input was PBMCs. The receptor set was obtained from a man aged 18 to 29 in good health and CMV-seronegative. Each CDR3 is given with its conserved first and last residue. D genes are given only for firm matches. Where a row states a size, it is once, few, many or the class of an expanded clone; other rows omit it.

J | size | V | D | CDR3 | DNA
TRBJ1-4 | - | TRBV29-1 | - | CSVSDTSSEKLFF | TGCAGCGTTTCGGACACCTCCAGTGAAAAACTGTTTTTT
TRBJ2-2 | - | TRBV4-2 | - | CASSQDLGGRTGELFF | TGTGCCAGCAGCCAAGATCTGGGGGGGCGTACCGGGGAGCTGTTTTTT
TRBJ1-2 | - | TRBV27 | - | CAGLLAYGYTF | TGTGCCGGACTCTTGGCCTATGGCTACACCTTC
TRBJ2-1 | - | TRBV6-4 | TRBD1 | CASSVTGGYNEQFF | TGTGCCAGCAGTGTGACAGGGGGTTACAATGAGCAGTTCTTC
TRBJ2-1 | - | TRBV6-5 | TRBD1 | CASSYYEGASYNEQFF | TGTGCCAGCAGTTACTACGAGGGGGCCTCCTACAATGAGCAGTTCTTC
TRBJ1-6 | - | TRBV5-6 | - | CASSLDSSYNSPLHF | TGTGCCAGCAGCTTGGACAGCTCCTATAATTCACCCCTCCACTTT
TRBJ2-7 | - | TRBV19 | - | CASRISTGSTYEQYF | TGTGCCAGTAGGATATCGACAGGATCTACCTACGAGCAGTACTTC
TRBJ1-2 | - | TRBV10-3 | - | CAIRSGEVGYTF | TGTGCCATCCGCTCGGGGGAGGTTGGCTACACCTTC
TRBJ1-4 | few | TRBV28 | - | CASKTGTTNEKLFF | TGTGCCAGTAAAACCGGGACAACTAATGAAAAACTGTTTTTT
TRBJ1-6 | - | TRBV6-1 | - | CASSETDNSPLHF | TGTGCCAGCAGTGAAACAGATAATTCACCCCTCCACTTT
TRBJ2-5 | - | TRBV16 | - | CASSQSWGVGETQYF | TGTGCCAGCAGCCAATCGTGGGGAGTCGGGGAGACCCAGTACTTC
TRBJ1-5 | - | TRBV7-2 | - | CASSLVSGSNQPQHF | TGTGCCAGCAGCTTAGTGTCAGGTAGCAATCAGCCCCAGCATTTT
TRBJ1-4 | - | TRBV7-9 | - | CASRDTGSDEKLFF | TGTGCCAGCAGAGACACAGGTTCCGATGAAAAACTGTTTTTT
TRBJ1-1 | - | TRBV19 | TRBD1 | CASSNPTGRAFF | TGTGCCAGTAGTAACCCGACAGGGAGAGCTTTCTTT
TRBJ1-1 | - | TRBV6-5 | - | CASSGGTANTEAFF | TGTGCCAGCAGTGGGGGGACGGCAAACACTGAAGCTTTCTTT
TRBJ2-7 | - | TRBV10-2 | TRBD1 | CASSLDRAYEQYF | TGCGCCAGCAGCCTGGACAGGGCCTACGAGCAGTACTTC
TRBJ1-2 | - | TRBV5-1 | - | CASSFEQSNYGYTF | TGCGCCAGCAGCTTCGAACAGTCTAACTATGGCTACACCTTC
TRBJ1-2 | - | TRBV28 | TRBD1 | CASSLSGRQGLDGYTF | TGTGCCAGCAGTTTGAGTGGCCGACAGGGATTGGATGGCTACACCTTC
TRBJ1-3 | - | TRBV30 | - | CAWSVRGGFGNTIYF | TGTGCCTGGAGTGTACGGGGGGGTTTTGGAAACACCATATATTTT
TRBJ2-5 | - | TRBV18 | - | CASSPLRKETQYF | TGTGCCAGCTCACCACTTAGAAAGGAGACCCAGTACTTC
TRBJ2-5 | - | TRBV9 | TRBD1 | CASSSQWTGTQYF | TGTGCCAGCAGCTCCCAGTGGACAGGGACCCAGTACTTC
TRBJ1-2 | - | TRBV7-2 | TRBD1 | CASSLFNRGVLGGYTF | TGTGCCAGCAGCTTATTTAACAGGGGCGTCCTTGGTGGCTACACCTTC
TRBJ1-2 | - | TRBV12-5 | TRBD1 | CASGQGANYGYTF | TGTGCTAGTGGTCAGGGGGCGAACTATGGCTACACCTTC
TRBJ1-2 | few | TRBV30 | - | CAWDSDRANYGYTF | TGTGCCTGGGACAGCGACCGAGCTAACTATGGCTACACCTTC
TRBJ2-7 | - | TRBV5-4 | TRBD1 | CASTPDRGGLRGSYEQYF | TGTGCCAGCACCCCGGACAGGGGAGGGTTAAGAGGCTCCTACGAGCAGTACTTC
TRBJ2-7 | - | TRBV7-9 | TRBD2 | CASSYPGGQYEQYF | TGTGCCAGCAGCTACCCGGGAGGTCAATACGAGCAGTACTTC
TRBJ2-2 | - | TRBV30 | TRBD2 | CASLGGRAGGELFF | TGTGCCTCCCTGGGCGGGAGGGCCGGCGGGGAGCTGTTTTTT
TRBJ1-2 | once | TRBV27 | - | CASSVKAAYGYTF | TGTGCCAGCAGTGTAAAGGCAGCGTATGGCTACACCTTC
TRBJ1-5 | - | TRBV7-3 | - | CASRPHTSNQPQHF | TGTGCCAGCAGACCTCACACTAGCAATCAGCCCCAGCATTTT
TRBJ2-3 | - | TRBV11-1 | - | CASSLNRASTDTQYF | TGTGCCAGCAGCTTAAACAGGGCTTCCACAGATACGCAGTATTTT
TRBJ1-2 | few | TRBV19 | - | CASREYYGYTF | TGTGCCAGTAGGGAGTACTATGGCTACACCTTC
TRBJ1-1 | - | TRBV5-6 | - | CASSLAGEGEAFF | TGTGCCAGCAGCTTGGCAGGGGAAGGTGAAGCTTTCTTT
TRBJ1-1 | - | TRBV30 | - | CAWSTPGANTEAFF | TGTGCCTGGAGCACTCCAGGGGCGAACACTGAAGCTTTCTTT
TRBJ2-4 | - | TRBV5-1 | TRBD2 | CASSPLAGGSNIQYF | TGCGCCAGCAGCCCACTAGCGGGAGGGTCGAACATTCAGTACTTC
TRBJ1-1 | - | TRBV30 | - | CAWSVRTRGTGTEAFF | TGTGCCTGGAGTGTAAGGACAAGAGGAACCGGGACTGAAGCTTTCTTT
TRBJ2-7 | few | TRBV15 | TRBD2 | CATSRELAPSYEQYF | TGTGCCACCAGCAGAGAACTAGCGCCTTCCTACGAGCAGTACTTC
TRBJ2-7 | - | TRBV4-1 | TRBD2 | CASSQSIGDLAGNNYEQYF | TGCGCCAGCAGCCAATCCATCGGGGATTTAGCGGGGAATAACTACGAGCAGTACTTC
TRBJ2-3 | - | TRBV7-3 | - | CASSSQGTSTDTQYF | TGTGCCAGCAGCTCCCAGGGCACTAGCACAGATACGCAGTATTTT
TRBJ1-2 | - | TRBV5-1 | TRBD1 | CASSLDSVGQGYGYTF | TGCGCCAGCAGCTTGGATTCGGTCGGACAGGGGTATGGCTACACCTTC
TRBJ1-2 | - | TRBV6-1 | TRBD1 | CASSAWDSNYGYTF | TGTGCCAGCAGCGCCTGGGACAGTAATTATGGCTACACCTTC
TRBJ1-6 | few | TRBV18 | - | CASSPGQQNSPLHF | TGTGCCAGCTCACCCGGACAGCAGAATTCACCCCTCCACTTT
TRBJ1-2 | - | TRBV2 | - | CASRMEDAPNYGYTF | TGTGCCAGCAGGATGGAGGACGCACCTAACTATGGCTACACCTTC
TRBJ2-1 | - | TRBV5-1 | - | CASSPQYNEQFF | TGCGCCAGCAGTCCACAGTACAATGAGCAGTTCTTC
TRBJ2-7 | few | TRBV25-1 | - | CASSGQVSYEQYF | TGTGCCAGCAGTGGACAGGTCTCCTACGAGCAGTACTTC
TRBJ1-1 | - | TRBV7-9 | TRBD1 | CASSLQLWGTGGSGTEAFF | TGTGCCAGCAGCTTACAGCTATGGGGGACAGGGGGATCCGGCACTGAAGCTTTCTTT
TRBJ2-5 | few | TRBV5-1 | TRBD1 | CASSLADRGSQETQYF | TGCGCCAGCAGCTTGGCGGACAGGGGTTCCCAAGAGACCCAGTACTTC
TRBJ2-5 | - | TRBV5-6 | TRBD1 | CASSQPPGQGQETQYF | TGTGCCAGCAGCCAGCCACCTGGACAGGGCCAAGAGACCCAGTACTTC